The clone carrying this T cell receptor beta chain appeared many times. Total RNA came from unfractionated whole blood. Deletions cut 4 bases from V and 1 base from J, with 14 bases between. CDR3 length: 15 amino acids. Looked up from germline, CDR1 is SGHKS and CDR2 is YYEKEE (reference sequence). Unique molecular identifiers were affixed to discrete cDNA molecules within the library. TCRdb re-called the 5' RACE reads with MiXCR, one entry per CDR3 protein. Here the sample spans approximately 150,000 distinct CDR3 sequences, around 4% being singletons. The data stem from a study of human T cells and chemical hapten exposure.

The TCR originated in a female donor in good health. The rearrangement joins TRBV5-5 to TRBJ2-5; D tentatively reads TRBD1 or TRBD2 (5 bases each). For the CDR3, the DNA is TGTGCCAGCAGCGTCGGGACCTCAACCCAAGAGACCCAGTACTTC. The encoded protein is CASSVGTSTQETQYF.